The 18 T cell receptor beta chains listed next were all sequenced from one sample in a study of blood T cell repertoires in COVID-19 (dated by TCRdb to about 2020). Libraries were built with the immunoSEQ multiplex PCR assay. Sourced from immuneACCESS, this table was stored by TCRdb with only in-frame sequences that have V and J called. A share of the clones is absent; for the studies checked, an unresolved V gene accounts for under half, and the remainder has no known explanation. For this sample the table gives under 300,000 clones, of which 84% were detected only once. The top ten hold approximately 1.3% of the sample. Sequencing was carried out using peripheral blood. The receptors stem from a woman aged 40 to 50 who had recovered from COVID-19.

This clone was detected once. The chain joins TRBV18 to TRBJ1-1, with 8 bases lining up with TRBD1. The CDR3 loop spans 13 amino acids. J lost 1 base, V lost 8 bases, and 3 bases had no gene match. Per germline, CDR1 KGHSH and CDR2 LQKENI. The CDR3 nucleotides read TGTGCCAGCGGGGGACAGGCGAACACTGAAGCTTTCTTT. Amino acids: CASGGQANTEAFF.

The J gene is TRBJ2-3, the V gene TRBV6-5; 9 bases agree with TRBD2. This CDR3 region has 15 residues. The germline V gene has CDR1 MNHEY and CDR2 SVGAGI. V gave up 5 bases and J gave up 4 bases; unmatched junction bases: 7. DNA of the CDR3: TGTGCCAGCAGTCGCGGGGGGGTGAGGGCAGATACGCAGTATTTT. Amino acid sequence: CASSRGGVRADTQYF.

The rearrangement uses TRBV28 and TRBJ2-7; 7 nucleotides line up with TRBD1. V lost 6 bases and J lost 9; bases outside the gene matches: 11. The CDR3 totals 13 residues. CDR1 is MDHEN and CDR2 is SYDVKM in the germline V gene. The CDR3 spells CASSSGQLVGQYF. The CDR3 coding sequence is TGTGCCAGCAGCTCGGGACAGCTCGTCGGGCAGTACTTC.

This chain joins TRBV19 and TRBJ1-2; maybe TRBD1 (5 bases). The CDR3 covers 17 residues. Trimming left V 2 bases short and J 2 bases short, with 18 bases between. Germline loops: CDR1 LNHDA, CDR2 SQIVND (reference sequence). The CDR3 DNA sequence: TGTGCCAGTAGTATAACTCTGGGGCAGGGACTAAACTATGGCTACACCTTC. It codes for CASSITLGQGLNYGYTF. Combining the CDR3 with reference TRBV19 and TRBJ1-2 gives the whole variable domain DGGITQSPKYLFRKEGQNVTLSCEQNLNHDAMYWYRQDPGQGLRLIYYSQIVNDFQKGDIAEGYSVSREKKESFPLTVTSAQKNPTAFYLCASSITLGQGLNYGYTFGSGTRLTVV.

The chain employs TRBV18 and TRBJ2-3; TRBD1 is a possible D gene (6 bases). The CDR3 is 15 amino acids. Germline V CDR1 and CDR2: KGHSH, LQKENI. V dropped 4 bases and J dropped 3 bases, with 14 bases sitting between them. CDR3 loop: CASSLQGFGTDTQYF. CDR3 bases: TGTGCCAGCTCACTACAGGGTTTTGGGACAGATACGCAGTATTTT.

This clone was seen a single time. V is TRBV7-9 and J is TRBJ1-5; D uncertain. Germline CDR1 and CDR2: SEHNR and FQNEAQ (reference sequence). Trimming removed 4 bases from V and 0 bases from J, with 7 bases in between. The CDR3 extends over 14 amino acids. CDR3 in DNA: TGTGCCAGCAGCTACGGGGATAGCAATCAGCCCCAGCATTTT. Translation gives CASSYGDSNQPQHF.

The chain has TRBV5-4 and TRBJ1-2, with D maybe TRBD1 (5 bases). The CDR3 contains 16 residues. Trimming shortened V by 7 bases and J by 4 bases, and 23 bases separated the two germline ends. CDR1 is SGHNT and CDR2 is YYREEE in the germline V gene (reference sequence). For the CDR3, the DNA is TGTGCCAGCGCTCCCGGGGGAGACTCCCTGGCCTATGGCTACACCTTC. Translation: CASAPGGDSLAYGYTF.

This clone was seen just once. The chain employs TRBV6-5 and TRBJ2-7, with 10 bases aligning to TRBD2. The CDR3 is made up of 15 amino acids. Losses at the gene ends were 2 bases for V and 1 base for J; bases not matched to a gene: 2. The V gene's germline CDR1 is MNHEY and CDR2 SVGAGI. CDR3 in DNA: TGTGCCAGCAGTTACCAACTAGCGGGGTCCTACGAGCAGTACTTC. This gives the protein CASSYQLAGSYEQYF.

The chain joins TRBV9 to TRBJ2-5; the D gene is possibly TRBD1 (7 bases). There are 14 residues in the CDR3. Germline V CDR1 and CDR2: SGDLS, YYNGEE. Trimming took 4 bases from V and 5 from J, leaving 15 bases between them. This CDR3 reads CASSPWQGGETQYF. The CDR3 nucleotides are TGTGCCAGCAGCCCATGGCAGGGGGGTGAGACCCAGTACTTC.

In its sample, this clone was seen a few times. The chain links TRBV19 to TRBJ2-2; D is perhaps TRBD1 (5 bases). Per germline, CDR1 LNHDA and CDR2 SQIVND (reference sequence). The V and J ends lost 1 base and 5 bases respectively, with 8 bases between them. This CDR3 spans 14 amino acids. DNA for the CDR3: TGTGCCAGTAGTATAGGGGGCGCAACCGGGGAGCTGTTTTTT. This gives the protein CASSIGGATGELFF.

The chain carries TRBV2 and TRBJ2-7; the match to TRBD1 covers 7 bases. CDR3 size: 13 residues. Unmatched junction bases numbered 9, after V lost 8 bases and J lost 5 bases. Germline-derived CDR1 and CDR2 are SNHLY and FYNNEI. CDR3 protein: CASGFKGGHEQYF. The DNA of the CDR3 is TGTGCCAGCGGATTCAAAGGGGGCCACGAGCAGTACTTC.

This chain links TRBV7-8 with TRBJ1-1; tentatively, D is TRBD1 (5 bases). V lost 1 base to trimming and J lost 4 bases, with 13 bases between them. The CDR3 is 15 amino acids. The germline gives CDR1 SGHVS, CDR2 FQNEAQ. The CDR3 DNA sequence: TGTGCCAGCAGCTTAGTATACCAGGGAAGCACTGAAGCTTTCTTT. Encoded protein: CASSLVYQGSTEAFF.

CDR3 nucleotides: TGTGCCAGCACCTCCCAGGGGGGATCTGGAAACACCATATATTTT. It is translated as CASTSQGGSGNTIYF. V is TRBV6-6 and J is TRBJ1-3; 7 bases are a match to TRBD1. J gave up 1 base and V 7 bases, and 7 bases lay outside the gene matches. The germline V gene has CDR1 MNHNY and CDR2 SVGAGI (reference sequence). This CDR3 comprises 15 residues.

The chain combines TRBV7-2 with TRBJ2-4; TRBD1 agrees at 7 bases. The CDR3 sequence is 13 residues long. Germline V gene sequence: CDR1 SGHTA, CDR2 FQGNSA. Losses at the gene ends were 5 bases for V and 8 bases for J; bases not matched to a gene: 6. DNA of the CDR3: TGTGCCAGCAGCATTGACAGGGTTGACATTCAGTACTTC. Translating gives CASSIDRVDIQYF.

This clone was seen only a few times. The genes are TRBV3-1 (or the pseudogene TRBV3-2) and TRBJ2-7; D uncertain. V lost 0 bases and J 3 bases, leaving 9 bases between the germline ends. The length of the CDR3 is 14 residues. Germline CDR1 is LGHDT and CDR2 is YNNKEL (reference sequence). CDR3 nucleotide sequence: TGTGCCAGCAGCCAAGATGGAGACGACTACGAGCAGTACTTC. Its protein product is CASSQDGDDYEQYF.

This chain links TRBV11-2 with TRBJ1-1; a possible D gene is TRBD1 (6 bases). The CDR3 is made up of 14 amino acids. The V and J ends lost 5 bases and 2 bases respectively, with 12 bases between them. Germline V gives CDR1 SGHAT, CDR2 FQNNGV. CDR3 residues: CASSKGGQNTEAFF. The CDR3 bases are TGTGCCAGCAGCAAAGGGGGACAAAACACTGAAGCTTTCTTT.

The chain couples TRBV7-6 to TRBJ1-4; tentatively, D is TRBD1 (6 bases). Trimming stripped 0 bases from V and 7 bases from J, with 9 bases between. Germline V gene lookup returns CDR1 SGHVS and CDR2 FNYEAQ. The CDR3 totals 14 residues. Here the CDR3 DNA reads TGTGCCAGCAGCTTAGCAGGGGGTGGTGAAAAACTGTTTTTT. The encoded protein is CASSLAGGGEKLFF.

V gene TRBV9 combines with J gene TRBJ2-5; 10 bases match TRBD1. This CDR3 is 16 amino acids long. Germline CDR1 SGDLS, CDR2 YYNGEE. The V gene end was trimmed by 2 bases and the J gene end by 3 bases; junction bases not matched to a gene: 7. The CDR3 DNA follows: TGTGCCAGCAGCGTCGCCCATGGGACAGGGGAAGAGACCCAGTACTTC. Translation: CASSVAHGTGEETQYF.